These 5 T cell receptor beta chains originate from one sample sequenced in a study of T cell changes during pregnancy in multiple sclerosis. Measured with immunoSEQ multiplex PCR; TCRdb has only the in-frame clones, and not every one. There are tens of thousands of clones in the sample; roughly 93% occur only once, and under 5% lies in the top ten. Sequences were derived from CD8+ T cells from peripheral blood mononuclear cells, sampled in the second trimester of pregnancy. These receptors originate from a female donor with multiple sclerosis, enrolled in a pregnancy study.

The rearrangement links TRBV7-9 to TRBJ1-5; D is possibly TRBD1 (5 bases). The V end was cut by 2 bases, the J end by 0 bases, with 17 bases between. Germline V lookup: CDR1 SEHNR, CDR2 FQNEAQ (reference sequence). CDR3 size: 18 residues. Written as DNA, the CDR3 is TGTGCCAGCAGCTTAACGCGACAGCCAAGACATAGCAATCAGCCCCAGCATTTT. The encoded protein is CASSLTRQPRHSNQPQHF.

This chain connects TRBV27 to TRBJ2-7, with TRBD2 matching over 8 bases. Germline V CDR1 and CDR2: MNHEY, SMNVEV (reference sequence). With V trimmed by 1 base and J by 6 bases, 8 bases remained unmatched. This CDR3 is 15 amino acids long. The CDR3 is CASSLWRGAVGEQYF. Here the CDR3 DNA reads TGTGCCAGCAGTTTATGGCGGGGGGCCGTCGGCGAGCAGTACTTC.

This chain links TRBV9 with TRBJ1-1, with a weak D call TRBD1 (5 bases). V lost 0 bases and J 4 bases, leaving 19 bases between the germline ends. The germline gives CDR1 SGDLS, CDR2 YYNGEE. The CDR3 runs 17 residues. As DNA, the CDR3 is TGTGCCAGCAGCGTAGGCCACCCCACCACAGGCTCCACTGAAGCTTTCTTT. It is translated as CASSVGHPTTGSTEAFF. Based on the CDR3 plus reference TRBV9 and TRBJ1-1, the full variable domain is DSGVTQTPKHLITATGQRVTLRCSPRSGDLSVYWYQQSLDQGLQFLIQYYNGEERAKGNILERFSAQQFPDLHSELNLSSLELGDSALYFCASSVGHPTTGSTEAFFGQGTRLTVV.

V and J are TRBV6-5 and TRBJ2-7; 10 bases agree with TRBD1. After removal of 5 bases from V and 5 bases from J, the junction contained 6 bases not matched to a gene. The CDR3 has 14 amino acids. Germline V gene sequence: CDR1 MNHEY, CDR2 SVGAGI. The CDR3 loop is CASSPGTGEDEQYF. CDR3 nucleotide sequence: TGTGCCAGCAGTCCCGGGACAGGGGAAGACGAGCAGTACTTC.

CDR3 sequence (DNA): TGTGCCAGCAGCTTAGGCGGGCCGCCGAACGAGCAGTACTTC. Amino acid sequence: CASSLGGPPNEQYF. The rearrangement joins TRBV7-9 to TRBJ2-7; D may be TRBD2 (5 bases). V was clipped by 1 base and J by 5 bases, with 12 bases between them. Germline V gives CDR1 SEHNR, CDR2 FQNEAQ (reference sequence). This CDR3 is 14 amino acids long.